The present entry profiles one T cell receptor beta chain with its context. V shed 5 bases, J shed 8 bases, and the junction held 9 bases outside the gene matches. The CDR3 has 15 residues. Per germline, CDR1 SGHTA and CDR2 FQGTGA. Repertoires were generated with immunoSEQ multiplex PCR, while TCRdb's copy carries only in-frame clones and drops some. The sample shows under 110,000 clones, 80% to 95% of them seen only once. The sample belongs to a study of siplizumab effects on memory and regulatory T cells. This receptor was obtained from a human donor in good health. This chain connects TRBV7-3 to TRBJ2-1, with TRBD2 identical over 10 bases. The sequenced material came from non-Treg CD4+ T cells sorted from blood. CDR3 loop: CASSLLAGSVDEQFF. The CDR3 region has the DNA TGTGCCAGCAGCCTACTAGCGGGGAGTGTTGATGAGCAGTTCTTC.